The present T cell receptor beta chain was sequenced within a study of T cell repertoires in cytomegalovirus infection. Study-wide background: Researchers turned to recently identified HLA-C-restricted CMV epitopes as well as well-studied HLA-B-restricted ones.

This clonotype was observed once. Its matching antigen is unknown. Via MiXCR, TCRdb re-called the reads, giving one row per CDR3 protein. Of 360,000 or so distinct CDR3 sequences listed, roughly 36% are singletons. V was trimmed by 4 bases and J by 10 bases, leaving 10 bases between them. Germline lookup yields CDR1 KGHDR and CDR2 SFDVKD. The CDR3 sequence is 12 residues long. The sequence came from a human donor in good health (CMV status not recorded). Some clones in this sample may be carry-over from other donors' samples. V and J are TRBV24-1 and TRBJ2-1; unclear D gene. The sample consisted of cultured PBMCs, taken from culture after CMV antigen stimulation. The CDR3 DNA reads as TGTGCCACCAGTGAATGGACGGCAGAGCAGTTCTTC. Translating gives CATSEWTAEQFF.